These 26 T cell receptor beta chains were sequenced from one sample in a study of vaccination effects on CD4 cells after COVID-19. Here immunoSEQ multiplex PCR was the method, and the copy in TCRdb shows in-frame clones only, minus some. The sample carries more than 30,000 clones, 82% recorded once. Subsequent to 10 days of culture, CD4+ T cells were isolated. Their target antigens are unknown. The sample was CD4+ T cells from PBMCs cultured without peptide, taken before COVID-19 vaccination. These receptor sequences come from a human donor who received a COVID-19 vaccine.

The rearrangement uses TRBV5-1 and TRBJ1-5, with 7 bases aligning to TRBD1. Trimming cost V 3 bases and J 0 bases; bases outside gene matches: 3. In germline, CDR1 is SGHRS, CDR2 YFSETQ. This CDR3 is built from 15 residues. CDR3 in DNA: TGCGCCAGCAGCTCTCAGGGGGTTAGCAATCAGCCCCAGCATTTT. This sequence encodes CASSSQGVSNQPQHF.

Here the CDR3 reads CASSQRIFMVPETQYF. The DNA for the CDR3 is TGCGCCAGCAGTCAACGGATTTTCATGGTCCCAGAGACCCAGTACTTC. The chain couples TRBV23-1 to TRBJ2-5, with unresolved D. TRBV23-1 is marked as an open reading frame, function uncertain. The CDR3 is 16 residues long. The V end lost 2 bases, the J end lost 4 bases, and 17 bases lay between the germline ends.

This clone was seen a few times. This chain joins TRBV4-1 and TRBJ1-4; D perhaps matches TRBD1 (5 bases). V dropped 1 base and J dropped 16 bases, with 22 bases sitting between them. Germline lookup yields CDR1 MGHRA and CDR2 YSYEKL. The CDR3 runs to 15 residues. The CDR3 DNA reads TGCGCCAGCAGCCAAGGGGAGGACACTGTAGGGCGGGCGTTTTTT. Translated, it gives CASSQGEDTVGRAFF.

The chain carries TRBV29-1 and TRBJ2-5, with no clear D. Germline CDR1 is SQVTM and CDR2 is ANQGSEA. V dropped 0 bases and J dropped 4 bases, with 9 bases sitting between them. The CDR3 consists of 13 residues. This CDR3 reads CSVEELMGETQYF. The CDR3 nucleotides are TGCAGCGTTGAAGAACTAATGGGAGAGACCCAGTACTTC.

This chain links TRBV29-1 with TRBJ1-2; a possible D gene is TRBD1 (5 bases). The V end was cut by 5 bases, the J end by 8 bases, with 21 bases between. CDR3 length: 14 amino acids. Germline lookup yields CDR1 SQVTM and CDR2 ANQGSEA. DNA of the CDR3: TGCAGCGTTCCTCCCGGGACCACAGTAGGGGGCTACACCTTC. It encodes CSVPPGTTVGGYTF.

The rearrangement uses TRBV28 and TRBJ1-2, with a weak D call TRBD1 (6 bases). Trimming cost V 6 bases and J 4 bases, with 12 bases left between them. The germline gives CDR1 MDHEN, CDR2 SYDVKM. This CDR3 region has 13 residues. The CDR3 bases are TGTGCCAGCAGAGGACGGGACACCTATGGCTACACCTTC. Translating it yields CASRGRDTYGYTF.

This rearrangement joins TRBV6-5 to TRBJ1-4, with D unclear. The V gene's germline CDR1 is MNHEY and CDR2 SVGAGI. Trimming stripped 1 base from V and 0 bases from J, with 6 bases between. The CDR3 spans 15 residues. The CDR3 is CASSYFLSTNEKLFF. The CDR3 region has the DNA TGTGCCAGCAGTTACTTTCTCTCAACTAATGAAAAACTGTTTTTT.

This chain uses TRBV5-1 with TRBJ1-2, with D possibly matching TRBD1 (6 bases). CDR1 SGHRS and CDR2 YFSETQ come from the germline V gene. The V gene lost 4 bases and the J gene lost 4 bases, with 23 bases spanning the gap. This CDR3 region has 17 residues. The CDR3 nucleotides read TGCGCCAGCAGCCCCTCTGTGGTTTGGACAGACAGCTATGGCTACACCTTC. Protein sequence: CASSPSVVWTDSYGYTF.

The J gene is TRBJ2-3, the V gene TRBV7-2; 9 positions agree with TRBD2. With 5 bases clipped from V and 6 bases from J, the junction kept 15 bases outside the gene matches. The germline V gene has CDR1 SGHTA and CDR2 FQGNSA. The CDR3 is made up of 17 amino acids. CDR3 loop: CASSPKVRGLADDTQYF. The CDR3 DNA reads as TGTGCCAGCAGCCCCAAAGTGAGGGGACTAGCAGATGATACGCAGTATTTT.

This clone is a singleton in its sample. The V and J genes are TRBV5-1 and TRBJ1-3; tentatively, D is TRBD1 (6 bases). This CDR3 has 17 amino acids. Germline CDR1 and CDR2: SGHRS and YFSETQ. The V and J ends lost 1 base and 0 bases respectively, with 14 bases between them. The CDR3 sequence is CASSLTPTGDSGNTIYF. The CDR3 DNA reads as TGCGCCAGCAGCTTGACCCCGACAGGAGACTCTGGAAACACCATATATTTT. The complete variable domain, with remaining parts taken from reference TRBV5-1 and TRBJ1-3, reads KAGVTQTPRYLIKTRGQQVTLSCSPISGHRSVSWYQQTPGQGLQFLFEYFSETQRNKGNFPGRFSGRQFSNSRSEMNVSTLELGDSALYLCASSLTPTGDSGNTIYFGEGSWLTVV.

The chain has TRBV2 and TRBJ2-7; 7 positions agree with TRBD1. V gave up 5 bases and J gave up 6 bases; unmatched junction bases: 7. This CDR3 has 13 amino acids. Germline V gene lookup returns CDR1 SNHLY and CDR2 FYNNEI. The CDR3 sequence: CASSQRQGLEQYV. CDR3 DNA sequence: TGTGCCAGCAGTCAGCGACAGGGTCTCGAGCAGTACGTC.

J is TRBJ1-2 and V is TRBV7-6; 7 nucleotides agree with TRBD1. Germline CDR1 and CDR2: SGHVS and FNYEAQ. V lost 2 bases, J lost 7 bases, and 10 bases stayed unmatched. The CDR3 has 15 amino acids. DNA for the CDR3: TGTGCCAGCAGCTTAAAGACAGGGTTTGGCAGTGGCTACACCTTC. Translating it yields CASSLKTGFGSGYTF.

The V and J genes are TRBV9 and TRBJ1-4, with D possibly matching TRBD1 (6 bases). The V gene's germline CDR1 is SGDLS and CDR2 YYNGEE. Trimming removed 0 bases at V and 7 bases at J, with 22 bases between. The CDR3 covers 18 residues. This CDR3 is CASSVAPLGVGGSEKLFF. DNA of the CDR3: TGTGCCAGCAGCGTAGCCCCTCTTGGTGTAGGGGGGAGTGAAAAACTGTTTTTT. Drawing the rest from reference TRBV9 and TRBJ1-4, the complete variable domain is DSGVTQTPKHLITATGQRVTLRCSPRSGDLSVYWYQQSLDQGLQFLIQYYNGEERAKGNILERFSAQQFPDLHSELNLSSLELGDSALYFCASSVAPLGVGGSEKLFFGSGTQLSVL.

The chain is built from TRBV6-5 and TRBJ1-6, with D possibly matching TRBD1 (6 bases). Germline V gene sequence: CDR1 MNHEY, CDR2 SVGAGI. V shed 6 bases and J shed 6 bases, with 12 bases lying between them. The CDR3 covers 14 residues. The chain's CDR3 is CASRRQVLNSPLHF. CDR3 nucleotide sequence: TGTGCCAGCAGGAGACAGGTCCTTAATTCACCCCTCCACTTT.

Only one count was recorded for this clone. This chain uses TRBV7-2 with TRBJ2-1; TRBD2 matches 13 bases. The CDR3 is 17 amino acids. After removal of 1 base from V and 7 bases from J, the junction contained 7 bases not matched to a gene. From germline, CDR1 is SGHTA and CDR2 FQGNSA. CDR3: CASSLGLLAGGSNEQFF. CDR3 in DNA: TGTGCCAGCAGCTTAGGGTTACTAGCGGGGGGGTCAAATGAGCAGTTCTTC.

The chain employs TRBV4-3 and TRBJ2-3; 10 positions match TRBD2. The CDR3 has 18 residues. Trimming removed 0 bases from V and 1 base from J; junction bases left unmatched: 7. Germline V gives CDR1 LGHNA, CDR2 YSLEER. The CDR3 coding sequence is TGCGCCAGCAGCCAAGAACGAGCGGGGGGGCTCGGCACAGATACGCAGTATTTT. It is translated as CASSQERAGGLGTDTQYF.

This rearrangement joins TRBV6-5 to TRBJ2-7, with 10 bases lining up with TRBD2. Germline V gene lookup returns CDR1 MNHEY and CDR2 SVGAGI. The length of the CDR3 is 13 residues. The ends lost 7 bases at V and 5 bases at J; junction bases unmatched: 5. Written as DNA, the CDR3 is TGTGCCAGCAAGGATAGCGGGGGGCACGAGCAGTACGTC. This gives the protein CASKDSGGHEQYV.

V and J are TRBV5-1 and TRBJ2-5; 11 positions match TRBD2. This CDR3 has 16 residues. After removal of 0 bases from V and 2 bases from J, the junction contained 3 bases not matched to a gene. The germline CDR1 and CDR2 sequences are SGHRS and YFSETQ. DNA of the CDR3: TGCGCCAGCAGCTTGGTATCTAGCGGGGGGCAAGAGACCCAGTACTTC. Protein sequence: CASSLVSSGGQETQYF.

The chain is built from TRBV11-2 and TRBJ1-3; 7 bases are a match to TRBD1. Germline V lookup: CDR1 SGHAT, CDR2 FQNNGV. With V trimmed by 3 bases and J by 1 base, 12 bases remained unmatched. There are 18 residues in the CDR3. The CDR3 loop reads CASSFQKTGPNSGNTIYF. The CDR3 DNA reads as TGTGCCAGCAGCTTCCAAAAGACAGGGCCCAATTCTGGAAACACCATATATTTT.

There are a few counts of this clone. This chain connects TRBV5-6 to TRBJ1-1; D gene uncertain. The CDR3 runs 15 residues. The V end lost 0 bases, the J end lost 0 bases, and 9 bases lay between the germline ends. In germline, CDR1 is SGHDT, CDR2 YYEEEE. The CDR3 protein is CASSLADNMNTEAFF. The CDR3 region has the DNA TGTGCCAGCAGCTTGGCCGACAACATGAACACTGAAGCTTTCTTT.

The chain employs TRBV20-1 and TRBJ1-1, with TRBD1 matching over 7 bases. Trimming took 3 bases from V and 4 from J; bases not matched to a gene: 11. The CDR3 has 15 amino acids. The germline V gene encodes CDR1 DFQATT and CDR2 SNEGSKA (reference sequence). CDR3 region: CSASLPTGEFTEAFF. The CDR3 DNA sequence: TGCAGTGCTAGTTTACCCACAGGGGAGTTCACTGAAGCTTTCTTT.

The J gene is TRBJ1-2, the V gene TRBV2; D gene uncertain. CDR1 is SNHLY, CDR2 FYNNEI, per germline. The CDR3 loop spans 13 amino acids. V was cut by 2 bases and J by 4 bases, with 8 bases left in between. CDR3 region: CASSESRGYGYTF. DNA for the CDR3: TGTGCCAGCAGTGAAAGCCGGGGCTATGGCTACACCTTC.

For the CDR3, the DNA is TGTGCCAGCAGTTCTCGTAACAGGGGAAGCAATCAGCCCCAGCATTTT. Translation: CASSSRNRGSNQPQHF. This chain uses TRBV28 with TRBJ1-5; 7 bases fit TRBD1. CDR3 length: 16 residues. The V and J ends lost 4 bases and 1 base, in that order; junction bases with no gene match: 7. The V gene's germline CDR1 is MDHEN and CDR2 SYDVKM.

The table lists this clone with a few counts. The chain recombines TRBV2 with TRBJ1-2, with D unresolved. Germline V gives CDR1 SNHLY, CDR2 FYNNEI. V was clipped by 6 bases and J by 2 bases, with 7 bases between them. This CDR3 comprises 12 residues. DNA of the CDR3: TGTGCCAGCAGAGGAACCAACTATGGCTACACCTTC. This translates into CASRGTNYGYTF.

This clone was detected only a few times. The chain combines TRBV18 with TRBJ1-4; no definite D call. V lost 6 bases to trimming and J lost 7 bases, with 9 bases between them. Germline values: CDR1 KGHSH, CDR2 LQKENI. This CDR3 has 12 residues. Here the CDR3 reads CASSLGSEKLFF. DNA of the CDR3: TGTGCCAGCTCCCTAGGGAGTGAAAAACTGTTTTTT.

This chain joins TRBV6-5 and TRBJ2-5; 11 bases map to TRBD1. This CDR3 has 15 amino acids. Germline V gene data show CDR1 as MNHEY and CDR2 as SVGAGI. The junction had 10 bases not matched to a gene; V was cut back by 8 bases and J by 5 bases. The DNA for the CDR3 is TGTGCCAGCCGTTGGGGACAGGGGGTCGTGGAGACCCAGTACTTC. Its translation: CASRWGQGVVETQYF.